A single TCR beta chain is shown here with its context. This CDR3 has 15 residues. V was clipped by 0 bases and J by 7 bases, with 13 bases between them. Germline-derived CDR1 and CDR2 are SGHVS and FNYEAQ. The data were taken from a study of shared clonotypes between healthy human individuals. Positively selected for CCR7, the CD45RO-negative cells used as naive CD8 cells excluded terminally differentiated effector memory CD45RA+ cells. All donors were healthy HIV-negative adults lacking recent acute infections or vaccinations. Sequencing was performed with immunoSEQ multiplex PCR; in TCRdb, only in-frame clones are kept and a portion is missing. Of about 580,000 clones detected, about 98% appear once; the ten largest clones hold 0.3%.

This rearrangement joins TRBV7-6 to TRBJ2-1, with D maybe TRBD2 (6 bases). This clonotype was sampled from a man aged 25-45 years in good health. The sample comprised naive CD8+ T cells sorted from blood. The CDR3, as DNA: TGTGCCAGCAGCTTAGCGGGGGGTAGGGATAATGAGCAGTTCTTC. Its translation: CASSLAGGRDNEQFF.